This TCR beta chain was obtained from a study of T cell responses to AZD1222 COVID-19 vaccine. Only in-frame clones appear in the TCRdb table, and some are missing; sequencing was by immunoSEQ multiplex PCR. The table includes around 100,000 clones, 90% detected once. V dropped 4 bases and J dropped 0 bases, with 11 bases sitting between them. Germline loops: CDR1 SGHKS, CDR2 YYEKEE (reference sequence). The CDR3 runs to 15 residues. Regarding the study as a whole: Sampled repertoires all dated from after the peak T cell response. Clonal diversity was possibly underestimated; the donors were predominantly white British and more often female. Per reports, nearly half of all spike-specific TCRs target regions that are unmutated in variants. Spike-wide coverage was observed for vaccine-associated CD4 TCRs, with dominant responses at 160-218 and 743-854.

Note on this clone: Its specificity is unknown.

The chain couples TRBV5-5 to TRBJ2-1, with D possibly TRBD2 on 5 matching bases. The sequence came from an adult in good health. The sample here was peripheral blood, taken on day 0 of AZD1222 vaccination. CDR3 protein: CASSLTGDSYNEQFF. The CDR3 DNA is TGTGCCAGCAGCCTGACCGGGGACTCCTACAATGAGCAGTTCTTC.